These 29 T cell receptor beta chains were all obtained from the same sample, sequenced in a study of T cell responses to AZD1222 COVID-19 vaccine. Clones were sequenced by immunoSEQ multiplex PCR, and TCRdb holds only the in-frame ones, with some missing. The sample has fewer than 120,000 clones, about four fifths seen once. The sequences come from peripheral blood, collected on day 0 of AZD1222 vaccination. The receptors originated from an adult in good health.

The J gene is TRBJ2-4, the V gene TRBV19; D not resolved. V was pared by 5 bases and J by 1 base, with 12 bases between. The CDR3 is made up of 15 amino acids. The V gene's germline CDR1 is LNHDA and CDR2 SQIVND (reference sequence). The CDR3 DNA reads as TGTGCCAGTAGTCCGACCAGGTTGGCCAAAAACATTCAGTACTTC. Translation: CASSPTRLAKNIQYF. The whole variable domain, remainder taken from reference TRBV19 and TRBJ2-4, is DGGITQSPKYLFRKEGQNVTLSCEQNLNHDAMYWYRQDPGQGLRLIYYSQIVNDFQKGDIAEGYSVSREKKESFPLTVTSAQKNPTAFYLCASSPTRLAKNIQYFGAGTRLSVL.

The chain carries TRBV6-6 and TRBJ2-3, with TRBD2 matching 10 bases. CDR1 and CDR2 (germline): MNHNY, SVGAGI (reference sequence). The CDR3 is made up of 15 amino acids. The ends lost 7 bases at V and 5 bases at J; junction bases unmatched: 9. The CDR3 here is CASTLAGALGDTQYF. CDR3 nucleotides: TGTGCCAGCACTCTAGCGGGGGCTTTAGGAGATACGCAGTATTTT.

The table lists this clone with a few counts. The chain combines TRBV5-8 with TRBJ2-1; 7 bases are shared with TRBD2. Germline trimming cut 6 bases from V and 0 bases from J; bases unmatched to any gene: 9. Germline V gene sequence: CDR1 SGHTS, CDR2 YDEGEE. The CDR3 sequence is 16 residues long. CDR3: CASTPSGDHSYNEQFF. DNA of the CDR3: TGTGCCAGCACCCCTAGCGGAGACCACTCCTACAATGAGCAGTTCTTC.

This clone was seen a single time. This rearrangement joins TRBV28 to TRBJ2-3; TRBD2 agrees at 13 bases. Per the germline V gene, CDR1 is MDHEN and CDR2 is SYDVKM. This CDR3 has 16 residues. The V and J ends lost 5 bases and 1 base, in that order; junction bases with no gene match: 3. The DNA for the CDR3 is TGTGCCAGCAGTCCCGGACTAGCGGGGGGCACAGATACGCAGTATTTT. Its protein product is CASSPGLAGGTDTQYF. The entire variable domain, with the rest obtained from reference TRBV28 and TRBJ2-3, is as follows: DVKVTQSSRYLVKRTGEKVFLECVQDMDHENMFWYRQDPGLGLRLIYFSYDVKMKEKGDIPEGYSVSREKKERFSLILESASTNQTSMYLCASSPGLAGGTDTQYFGPGTRLTVL.

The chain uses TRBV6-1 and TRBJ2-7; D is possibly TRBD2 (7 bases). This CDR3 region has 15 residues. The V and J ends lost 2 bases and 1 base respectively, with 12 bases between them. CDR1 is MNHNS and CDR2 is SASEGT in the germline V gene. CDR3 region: CASSEWGGASYEQYF. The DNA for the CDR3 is TGTGCCAGCAGTGAATGGGGGGGGGCTTCCTACGAGCAGTACTTC.

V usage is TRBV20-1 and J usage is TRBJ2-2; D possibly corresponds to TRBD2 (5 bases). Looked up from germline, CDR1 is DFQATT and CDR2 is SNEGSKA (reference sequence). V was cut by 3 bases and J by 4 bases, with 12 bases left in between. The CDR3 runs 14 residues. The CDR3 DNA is TGCAGTGCTAGTTTAGCGTTTGTCACCGGGGAGCTGTTTTTT. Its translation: CSASLAFVTGELFF.

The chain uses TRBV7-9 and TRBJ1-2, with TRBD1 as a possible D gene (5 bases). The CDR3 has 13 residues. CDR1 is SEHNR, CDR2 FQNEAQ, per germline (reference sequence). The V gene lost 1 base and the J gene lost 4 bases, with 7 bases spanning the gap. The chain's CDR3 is CASSLDRRYGYTF. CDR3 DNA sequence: TGTGCCAGCAGCTTAGACAGGCGCTATGGCTACACCTTC.

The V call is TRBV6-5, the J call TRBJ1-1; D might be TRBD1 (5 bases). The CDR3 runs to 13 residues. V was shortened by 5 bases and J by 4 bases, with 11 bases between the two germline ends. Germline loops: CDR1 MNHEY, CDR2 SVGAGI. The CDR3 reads CASSRLTATEAFF. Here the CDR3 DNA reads TGTGCCAGCAGTAGACTGACAGCCACTGAAGCTTTCTTT.

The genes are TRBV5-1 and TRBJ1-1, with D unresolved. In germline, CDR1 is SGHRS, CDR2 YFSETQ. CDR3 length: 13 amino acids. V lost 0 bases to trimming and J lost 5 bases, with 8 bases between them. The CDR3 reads CASSLVPATEAFF. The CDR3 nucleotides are TGCGCCAGCAGCTTGGTTCCTGCTACTGAAGCTTTCTTT.

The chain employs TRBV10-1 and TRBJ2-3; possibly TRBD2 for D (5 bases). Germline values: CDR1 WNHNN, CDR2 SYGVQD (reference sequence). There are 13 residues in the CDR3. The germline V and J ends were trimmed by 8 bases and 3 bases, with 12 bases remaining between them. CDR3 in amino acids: CASRKRETDTQYF. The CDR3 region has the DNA TGCGCCAGCCGTAAGAGGGAAACAGATACGCAGTATTTT.

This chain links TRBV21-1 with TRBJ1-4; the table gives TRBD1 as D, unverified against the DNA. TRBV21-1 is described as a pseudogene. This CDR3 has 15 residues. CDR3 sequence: CASSMRQGTNEKLFF. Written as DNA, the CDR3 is TGTGCCAGCAGCATGCGACAGGGCACTAATGAAAAACTGTTTTTT.

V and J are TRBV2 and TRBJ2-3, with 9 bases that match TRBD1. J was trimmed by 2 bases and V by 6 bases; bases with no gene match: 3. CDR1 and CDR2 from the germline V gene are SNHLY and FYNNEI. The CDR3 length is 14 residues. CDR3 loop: CASRRTGVTDTQYF. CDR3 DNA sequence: TGTGCCAGCAGAAGGACAGGGGTCACAGATACGCAGTATTTT. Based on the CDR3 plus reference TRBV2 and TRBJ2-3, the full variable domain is EPEVTQTPSHQVTQMGQEVILRCVPISNHLYFYWYRQILGQKVEFLVSFYNNEISEKSEIFDDQFSVERPDGSNFTLKIRSTKLEDSAMYFCASRRTGVTDTQYFGPGTRLTVL.

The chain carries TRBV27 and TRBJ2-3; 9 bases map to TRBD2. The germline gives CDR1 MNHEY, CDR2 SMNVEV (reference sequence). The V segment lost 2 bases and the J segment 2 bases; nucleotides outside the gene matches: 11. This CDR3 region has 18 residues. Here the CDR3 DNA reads TGTGCCAGCAGTTTAGGATATAGCGGGGGCCATAACACAGATACGCAGTATTTT. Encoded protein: CASSLGYSGGHNTDTQYF.

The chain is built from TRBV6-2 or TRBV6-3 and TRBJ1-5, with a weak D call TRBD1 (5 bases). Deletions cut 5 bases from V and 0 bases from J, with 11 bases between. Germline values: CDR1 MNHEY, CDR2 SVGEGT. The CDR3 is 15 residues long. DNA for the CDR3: TGTGCCAGCAGTGACAGCTCGAGTAGCAATCAGCCCCAGCATTTT. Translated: CASSDSSSSNQPQHF.

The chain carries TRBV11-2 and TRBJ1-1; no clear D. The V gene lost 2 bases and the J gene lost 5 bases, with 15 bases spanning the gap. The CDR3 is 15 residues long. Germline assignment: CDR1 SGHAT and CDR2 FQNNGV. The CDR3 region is CASSLTRRRGTEAFF. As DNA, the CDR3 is TGTGCCAGCAGCTTAACGCGCAGGCGAGGGACTGAAGCTTTCTTT.

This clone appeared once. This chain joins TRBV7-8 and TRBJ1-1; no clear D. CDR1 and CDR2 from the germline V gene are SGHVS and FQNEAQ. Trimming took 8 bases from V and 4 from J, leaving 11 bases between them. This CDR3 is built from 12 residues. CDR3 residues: CASGRQSTEAFF. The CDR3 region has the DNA TGTGCCAGCGGCCGACAAAGCACTGAAGCTTTCTTT.

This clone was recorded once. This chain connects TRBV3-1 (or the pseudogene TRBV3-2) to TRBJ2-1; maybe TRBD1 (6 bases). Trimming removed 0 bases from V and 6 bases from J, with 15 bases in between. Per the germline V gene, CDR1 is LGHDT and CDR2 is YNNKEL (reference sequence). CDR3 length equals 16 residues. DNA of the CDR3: TGTGCCAGCAGCCAAGATTTAAGGGGGTCGGCCAATGAGCAGTTCTTC. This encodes CASSQDLRGSANEQFF.

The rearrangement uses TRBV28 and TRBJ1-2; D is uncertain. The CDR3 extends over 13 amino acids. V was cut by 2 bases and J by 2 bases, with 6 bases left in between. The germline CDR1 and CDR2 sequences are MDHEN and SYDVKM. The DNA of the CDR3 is TGTGCCAGCAGTTTAACGGGGAACTATGGCTACACCTTC. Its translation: CASSLTGNYGYTF.

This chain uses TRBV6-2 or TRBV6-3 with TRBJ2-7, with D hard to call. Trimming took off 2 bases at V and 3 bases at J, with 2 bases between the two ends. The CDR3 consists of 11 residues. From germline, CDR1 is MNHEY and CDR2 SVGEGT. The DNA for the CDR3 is TGTGCCAGCAGTTACCACTACGAGCAGTACTTC. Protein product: CASSYHYEQYF.

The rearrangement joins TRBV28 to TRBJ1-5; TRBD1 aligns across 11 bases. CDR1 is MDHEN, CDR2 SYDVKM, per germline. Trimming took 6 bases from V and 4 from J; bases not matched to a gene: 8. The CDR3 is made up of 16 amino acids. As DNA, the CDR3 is TGTGCCAGCAGACCCAGGACAGGGGGCAGTAATCAGCCCCAGCATTTT. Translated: CASRPRTGGSNQPQHF.

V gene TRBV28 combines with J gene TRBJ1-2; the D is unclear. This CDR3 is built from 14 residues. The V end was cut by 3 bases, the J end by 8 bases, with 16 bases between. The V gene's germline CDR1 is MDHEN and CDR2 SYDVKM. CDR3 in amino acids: CASSFLTDSMGYTF. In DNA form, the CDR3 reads TGTGCCAGCAGTTTCCTGACGGACTCTATGGGCTACACCTTC.

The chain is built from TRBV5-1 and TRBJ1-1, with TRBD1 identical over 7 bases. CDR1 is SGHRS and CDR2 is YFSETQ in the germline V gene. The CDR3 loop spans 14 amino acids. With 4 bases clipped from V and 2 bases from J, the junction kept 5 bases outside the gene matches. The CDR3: CASSQTGFNTEAFF. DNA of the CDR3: TGCGCCAGCAGCCAGACAGGGTTTAACACTGAAGCTTTCTTT.

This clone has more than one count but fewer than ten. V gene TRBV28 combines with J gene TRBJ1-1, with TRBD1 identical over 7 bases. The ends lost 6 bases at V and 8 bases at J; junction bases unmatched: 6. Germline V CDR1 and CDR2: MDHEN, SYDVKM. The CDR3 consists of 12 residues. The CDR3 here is CASRKLQGEAFF. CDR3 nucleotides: TGTGCCAGCAGGAAACTACAGGGGGAAGCTTTCTTT.

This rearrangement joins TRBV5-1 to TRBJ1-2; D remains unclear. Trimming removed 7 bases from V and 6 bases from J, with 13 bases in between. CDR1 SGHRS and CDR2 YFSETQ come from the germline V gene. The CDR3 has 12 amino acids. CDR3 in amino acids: CASSRQRDGYTF. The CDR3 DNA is TGCGCCAGCTCTAGGCAGAGGGATGGCTACACCTTC.

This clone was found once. The CDR3 reads CASSPNPANEKLFF. As DNA, the CDR3 is TGTGCCAGCAGCCCAAACCCGGCTAATGAAAAACTGTTTTTT. V usage is TRBV9 and J usage is TRBJ1-4, with D uncertain. V lost 4 bases and J lost 3, with 10 bases in between. Germline V lookup: CDR1 SGDLS, CDR2 YYNGEE. This CDR3 is 14 amino acids long.

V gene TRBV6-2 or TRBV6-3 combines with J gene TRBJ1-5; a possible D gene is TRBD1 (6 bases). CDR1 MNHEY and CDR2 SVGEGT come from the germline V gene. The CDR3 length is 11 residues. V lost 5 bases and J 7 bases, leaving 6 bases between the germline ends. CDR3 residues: CASSQGQPQHF. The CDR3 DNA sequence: TGTGCCAGCAGTCAGGGGCAGCCCCAGCATTTT.

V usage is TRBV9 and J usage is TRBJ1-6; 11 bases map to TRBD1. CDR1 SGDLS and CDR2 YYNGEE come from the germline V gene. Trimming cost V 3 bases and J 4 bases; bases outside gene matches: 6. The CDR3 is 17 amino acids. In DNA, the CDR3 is TGTGCCAGCAGCGACAGGGACAGGGGGACATATAATTCACCCCTCCACTTT. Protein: CASSDRDRGTYNSPLHF.

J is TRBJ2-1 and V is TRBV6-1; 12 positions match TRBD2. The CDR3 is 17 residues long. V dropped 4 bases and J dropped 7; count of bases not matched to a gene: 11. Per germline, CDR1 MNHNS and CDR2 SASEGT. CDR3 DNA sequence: TGTGCCAGCAGTGGGGAGTCTAGCGGGAGGGCGGGGAATGAGCAGTTCTTC. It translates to CASSGESSGRAGNEQFF.

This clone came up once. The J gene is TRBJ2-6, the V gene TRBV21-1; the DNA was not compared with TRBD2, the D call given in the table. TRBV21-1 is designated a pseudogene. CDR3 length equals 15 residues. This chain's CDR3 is CASSIGNSGANVLTF. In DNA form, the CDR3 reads TGTGCCAGCAGCATCGGGAACTCTGGGGCCAACGTCCTGACTTTC.